This T cell receptor (beta chain) derives from a study of blood T cell repertoires in COVID-19. Study information: From the United States, Italy and Spain came samples of acute and convalescent COVID-19.

The repertoire was sequenced with immunoSEQ multiplex PCR; TCRdb's copy has only in-frame clones and lacks some. The table lists 200,000 to 300,000 clones, more than 75% of them singletons. V lost 7 bases, J lost 6 bases, and 9 bases stayed unmatched. The CDR3 has 14 amino acids. Germline V lookup: CDR1 LNHDA, CDR2 SQIVND (reference sequence). This chain uses TRBV19 with TRBJ1-2, with TRBD1 identical over 9 bases. This receptor was taken from a woman aged 55 to 70 with COVID-19, enrolled during active disease. Sequencing input: peripheral blood. The CDR3 coding sequence is TGTGCCAGTACATCCACAGGGGGCGCCCATGGCTACACCTTC. Translating gives CASTSTGGAHGYTF.